What follows is one T cell receptor (beta chain) and its context. This receptor's antigen is unknown. No base qualities exist here, and no much larger clone lies one base off it. For the CD8 naive samples, CD45RO-negative cells were positively selected for CCR7, yielding a CD45RA+CCR7+ population from which TemRA cells were excluded. The donors were healthy, HIV-negative adults with no recently reported acute infections or vaccinations. Every donor was a Caucasian adult living in Nashville, Tennessee, USA. Blood was obtained by leukapheresis, after which PBMCs were separated by Ficoll-Histopaque density gradient centrifugation and cryopreserved in liquid nitrogen vapor phase. Analytical flow cytometry was used to check the purity and quantity of each magnetically sorted T cell population. Each sorted fraction had its genomic DNA isolated and then quantified by UV absorbance on a Nanodrop 2000c. Using the deep immunoSEQ assay, TCR CDR3 regions were amplified from genomic DNA by multiplex PCR. Extracted genomic DNA from each cell subset was spread evenly across all wells of several immunoSEQ 96-well plates, with each plate serving as a replicate. For sorted subsets, 200 to 250 ng genomic DNA, equal to 30,000 or so T cell genomes, was loaded into each replicate PCR. The purified libraries were quantified using a Qubit 3.0 fluorometer, sized with a Bioanalyzer 2100, and then quantified again using the KAPA Library Quantification kit. Every immunoSEQ 96-well plate was sequenced on a separate single-read 150-cycle Illumina NextSeq 550 flow cell. Concerning the study's data processing: Because only junctional sequences without quality scores were contained in the immunoSEQ output, filtering matching that applied to full-length reads could not be performed. To assign V/J genes and CDR3, sequences were annotated against IMGT germline references using PyIR, a Python wrapper for IgBLAST v1.9. Reads were removed for weak V/J assignments (E-value above 1e-6), missing CDR3, stop codons, out-of-frame junctions, or ambiguous translated residues. V3J clonotypes were defined by identical inferred V gene, J gene, and CDR3 amino acid sequence. To compute the percentage overlap between repertoires, the number of shared unique clonotypes was divided by the size of the smaller repertoire. Repertoire richness was assessed with RTK rarefaction, the Chao1 estimator, and Recon v2.1 estimates of unobserved clonotypes. Generation probabilities were computed with OLGA for all TCRbeta clonotypes obtained by the gDNA method from a few donors. What TCRdb holds here is the immuneACCESS table cut down to in-frame rearrangements. Part of the clones is not present; checked against another copy, under half of the missing clones reflect an unresolved V gene, and the others are unexplained. V and J calls and clone size follow that table, whereas D and trimming were derived from the DNA. Within this sample are roughly 2 million clones, with just under 95% of them counted one time only. The ten largest clones take up 1.1% of the sample.

This entry belongs to a study of shared clonotypes between healthy human individuals (dated by TCRdb to 2019 to 2021). Background for the entire study: A few men and a couple of women, aged 18 to 49 years, made up the cohort. Blood TCR repertoires of about five healthy adults were deeply sequenced to estimate repertoire size and the extent of clonotype sharing between individuals. Libraries were prepared and TCR repertoires were sequenced by different laboratories using diverse techniques, in order to increase sequencing depth and limit assay-specific biases. For each donor, CD4 naive and CD4 memory were each run on three plates, CD8 naive on two plates, and CD8 memory on one plate. Per donor, leukapheresis produced somewhere between about 0.94 and 9.5 billion PBMCs. The investigation overall reported the following: Compared with non-shared clonotypes, clonotypes shared by all four sorted-subset donors had higher generation probabilities. When a handful of donors were compared, the shared fraction of clonotypes was around 5% for naive CD4, 3% to 4% for naive CD8, roughly 2.5% for memory CD4, and approximately 0.4% for memory CD8. Even with the large sequencing depth, rarefaction of the sorted-subset datasets indicated that sequencing was incomplete. Pairwise subsampling indicated that sequencing depth was expected to affect the degree of clonotype sharing among donors. Sampling was limited to blood, and TCR repertoires in tissue likely differ from TCR repertoires in blood. Naive subsets generally had larger estimated clonotype richness than memory subsets did. The genetic and exposure-history diversity represented was limited by the small number of donors.

The germline V gene (reference sequence) sets CDR1 to WNHNN and CDR2 to SYGVQD. Taken from cysteine to phenylalanine, the CDR3 has 15 residues. Only CDR3 DNA is held: 45 bases, read in frame from base 1. V is cut back by 2 bases and J by 0 bases, with 1 base in the junction unmatched. Sequencing used naive CD8+ T cells sorted from blood. The sample's cell subset or site, from its label and the paper: CD45RA+CCR7+. Recombination joined TRBV10-1 with TRBJ2-7, with 10 bases in between that match TRBD1. The sequence derives from a man between 18 and 29 years old in good health. CDR3 protein: CASSEGTGASYEQYF. The sequence in DNA is TGCGCCAGCAGTGAGGGGACAGGGGCCTCCTACGAGCAGTACTTC.